This entry concerns a single TCR beta chain. The target antigen is unknown. This entry is derived from a study of T cell responses to AZD1222 COVID-19 vaccine. Notes on the study in general: Unmutated variant regions are reportedly targeted by nearly half of spike-specific TCRs. Most donors were white British, females outnumbered males, and clonal diversity was possibly underestimated. Repertoire samples came only from after the peak T cell response.

Only in-frame clones appear in the TCRdb table, and some are missing; sequencing was by immunoSEQ multiplex PCR. This table holds over 150,000 clones, around nine tenths found once. The V end was cut by 3 bases, the J end by 2 bases, with 5 bases between. The CDR3 has 13 residues. Per the germline V gene, CDR1 is SGHRS and CDR2 is YFSETQ. The rearrangement links TRBV5-1 to TRBJ1-4; D remains ambiguous. Sequenced here: peripheral blood, sampled on day 0 of AZD1222 vaccination. This sequence was found in an adult in good health. This CDR3 is CASSSLTNEKLFF. The CDR3 DNA reads TGCGCCAGCAGCTCCCTCACTAATGAAAAACTGTTTTTT. Based on the CDR3 plus reference TRBV5-1 and TRBJ1-4, the full variable domain is KAGVTQTPRYLIKTRGQQVTLSCSPISGHRSVSWYQQTPGQGLQFLFEYFSETQRNKGNFPGRFSGRQFSNSRSEMNVSTLELGDSALYLCASSSLTNEKLFFGSGTQLSVL.